This entry describes one T cell receptor (beta chain). Data came from immunoSEQ multiplex PCR; TCRdb stores just in-frame clones and leaves some out. Here the sample spans about 280,000 clones, approximately 88% being singletons. This sample is part of a study of blood T cell repertoires in COVID-19. The CDR3 spans 17 residues. J gave up 4 bases and V 3 bases, and 2 bases lay outside the gene matches. The germline CDR1 and CDR2 sequences are KGHDR and SFDVKD. V and J are TRBV24-1 and TRBJ2-1; 16 bases are a match to TRBD2. The sequenced material came from peripheral blood. The sequence derives from a man aged 18-30 years with active or convalescent COVID-19. CDR3 DNA sequence: TGTGCCACCAGTGATACGGGACTAGCGGGGGGGTACAATGAGCAGTTCTTC. This encodes CATSDTGLAGGYNEQFF.